The present entry profiles one T cell receptor (beta chain) with its context. Its antigen is still unknown. A FACSAria was used to sort CD4+ and CD8+ T cells. These cells came from PBMCs. Trimming cost V 5 bases and J 5 bases; bases outside gene matches: 12. The length of the CDR3 is 18 residues. From germline, CDR1 is KGHSH and CDR2 LQKENI. cDNA prepared by RNA extraction and subsequent reverse transcription served as the template for sequencing. Libraries were prepared by immunoSEQ multiplex PCR; TCRdb keeps only in-frame clonotypes and omits some of them. The sample consists of approximately 150,000 clones, 55% of them appearing once. These data belong to a study of CD8+ T cells in alopecia areata. Points from the study as a whole: Relative to normal scalp, lesional scalp, especially alopecia totalis/universalis, showed higher clonality.

The chain uses TRBV18 and TRBJ2-7; 16 bases are shared with TRBD2. The clonotype comes from a human donor in good health. Sequencing input: CD4+ T cells sorted from blood. The CDR3 sequence is CASSTGLAGGFVDHEQYF. In DNA, the CDR3 is TGTGCCAGCTCAACGGGACTAGCGGGAGGGTTCGTTGACCACGAGCAGTACTTC.